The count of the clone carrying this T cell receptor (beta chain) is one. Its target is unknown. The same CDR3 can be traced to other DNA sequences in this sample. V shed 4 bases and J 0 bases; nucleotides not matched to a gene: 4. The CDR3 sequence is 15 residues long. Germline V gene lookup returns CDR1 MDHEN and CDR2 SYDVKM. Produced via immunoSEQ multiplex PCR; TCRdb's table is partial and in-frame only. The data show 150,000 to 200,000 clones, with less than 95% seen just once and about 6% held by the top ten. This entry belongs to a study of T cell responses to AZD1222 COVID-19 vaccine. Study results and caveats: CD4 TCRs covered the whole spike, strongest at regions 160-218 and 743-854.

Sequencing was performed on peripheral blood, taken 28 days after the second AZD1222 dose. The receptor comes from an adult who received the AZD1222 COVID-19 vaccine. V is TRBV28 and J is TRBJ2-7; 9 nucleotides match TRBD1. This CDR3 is CASSSPGQGSYEQYF. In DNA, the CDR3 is TGTGCCAGCAGTTCTCCGGGACAGGGCTCCTACGAGCAGTACTTC.